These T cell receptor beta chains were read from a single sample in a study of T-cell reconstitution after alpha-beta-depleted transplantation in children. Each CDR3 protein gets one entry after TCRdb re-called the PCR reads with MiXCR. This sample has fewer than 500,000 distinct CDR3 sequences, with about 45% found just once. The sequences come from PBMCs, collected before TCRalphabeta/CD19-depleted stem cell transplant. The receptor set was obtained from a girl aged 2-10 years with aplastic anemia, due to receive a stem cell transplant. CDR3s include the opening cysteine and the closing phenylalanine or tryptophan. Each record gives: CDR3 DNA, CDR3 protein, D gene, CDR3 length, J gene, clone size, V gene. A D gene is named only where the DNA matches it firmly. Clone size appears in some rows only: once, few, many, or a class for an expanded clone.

DNA: TGCAGTGCTAGAGCTACGGGACAGGCGCTTGAAGCTTTCTTT
CDR3: CSARATGQALEAFF
D: TRBD1
length: 14
J: TRBJ1-1
size: .
V: TRBV20-1

DNA: TGTGCCAGCAGCCAAGATCTCGGGACCCAGTACTTC
CDR3: CASSQDLGTQYF
D: .
length: 12
J: TRBJ2-5
size: .
V: TRBV3-1

DNA: TGTGCCAGCAGTGAACTCTCCGGGATTGAAGCTTTCTTT
CDR3: CASSELSGIEAFF
D: .
length: 13
J: TRBJ1-1
size: few
V: TRBV6-1

DNA: TGCAGCGTGACCATCGTCGAAATCCCTGGGACCTATGGCTACACCTTC
CDR3: CSVTIVEIPGTYGYTF
D: .
length: 16
J: TRBJ1-2
size: many
V: TRBV29-1

DNA: TGTGCCAGCAGCTTGGGAGGGTTGGCAGATACGCAGTATTTT
CDR3: CASSLGGLADTQYF
D: .
length: 14
J: TRBJ2-3
size: many
V: TRBV5-5

DNA: TGCAGTGCTAGAGAGCTCACCGGGGTCTCTCTCGCAGATACGCAGTATTTT
CDR3: CSARELTGVSLADTQYF
D: .
length: 17
J: TRBJ2-3
size: few
V: TRBV20-1

DNA: TGTGCCAGCAGCCAAGGGGAGGGGGGCACGTGGACTGAAGCTTTCTTT
CDR3: CASSQGEGGTWTEAFF
D: .
length: 16
J: TRBJ1-1
size: .
V: TRBV12-3/TRBV12-4

DNA: TGCGCCAGCAGCCAAGACCGGACAGTCAACTATGGCTACACCTTC
CDR3: CASSQDRTVNYGYTF
D: .
length: 15
J: TRBJ1-2
size: .
V: TRBV4-1

DNA: TGTGCCAGCAGTCGGGCGGTATCTGAGCAGTACTTC
CDR3: CASSRAVSEQYF
D: .
length: 12
J: TRBJ2-7
size: .
V: TRBV2

DNA: TGTGCCACCAGCAGAGACAGGGCCACTGAAGCTTTCTTT
CDR3: CATSRDRATEAFF
D: .
length: 13
J: TRBJ1-1
size: .
V: TRBV15

DNA: TGTGCCAGCAGCCCCACGATGGACGCCTATTCACCCCTCCACTTT
CDR3: CASSPTMDAYSPLHF
D: .
length: 15
J: TRBJ1-6
size: many
V: TRBV3-1

DNA: TGTGCCAGCAGTTTAGTGAGCCCCGCGGGAGCAGATACGCAGTATTTT
CDR3: CASSLVSPAGADTQYF
D: TRBD2
length: 16
J: TRBJ2-3
size: .
V: TRBV27

DNA: TGTGCCAGCAGTTACTCGAAGGTTGGACTTACCGAGCAGTACTTC
CDR3: CASSYSKVGLTEQYF
D: .
length: 15
J: TRBJ2-7
size: few
V: TRBV6-5

DNA: TGTGCCAGTAGGTCTGAGTTCAAGCCCCAGCATTTT
CDR3: CASRSEFKPQHF
D: .
length: 12
J: TRBJ1-5
size: .
V: TRBV19

DNA: TGTGCCAGTGCCAGCCAGCGGGGGGCTGGGACCCAGTACTTC
CDR3: CASASQRGAGTQYF
D: TRBD2
length: 14
J: TRBJ2-5
size: .
V: TRBV27

DNA: TGCAGCGTTGAACTCGGACAGCTATACGAGCAGTACTTC
CDR3: CSVELGQLYEQYF
D: .
length: 13
J: TRBJ2-7
size: .
V: TRBV29-1

DNA: TGTGCCAGCAGTTCCATGGACTCAACTGAAGCTTTCTTT
CDR3: CASSSMDSTEAFF
D: .
length: 13
J: TRBJ1-1
size: many
V: TRBV6-5

DNA: TGTGCCAGCAGCCAGGGCTTGGACTCAATCACAGATACGCAGTATTTT
CDR3: CASSQGLDSITDTQYF
D: .
length: 16
J: TRBJ2-3
size: .
V: TRBV3-1

DNA: TGTGCCAGCAGCGCCTTAGCATTCGTGGGGCTGAGGGGCTACACCTTC
CDR3: CASSALAFVGLRGYTF
D: .
length: 16
J: TRBJ1-2
size: .
V: TRBV7-8

DNA: TGCAGTGCCCTAGTTCTAGGATACCAAGAGACCCAGTACTTC
CDR3: CSALVLGYQETQYF
D: .
length: 14
J: TRBJ2-5
size: .
V: TRBV20-1

DNA: TGTGCCAGCAGCTTGGTTGACAAGGGGATGGATAAAAACATTCAGTACTTC
CDR3: CASSLVDKGMDKNIQYF
D: .
length: 17
J: TRBJ2-4
size: medium-sized
V: TRBV5-5

DNA: TGTGCCAGCAGCTTTAACCGCCAAGAGACCCAGTACTTC
CDR3: CASSFNRQETQYF
D: .
length: 13
J: TRBJ2-5
size: .
V: TRBV7-6

DNA: TGTGCCAGCAGTTACAATCAGGGGGTAAAAGGAAACGAGCAGTACTTC
CDR3: CASSYNQGVKGNEQYF
D: TRBD1
length: 16
J: TRBJ2-7
size: .
V: TRBV6-5

DNA: TGTGCCAGCAGTTCGGCCGGGGGACCATACGAGCAGTACTTC
CDR3: CASSSAGGPYEQYF
D: .
length: 14
J: TRBJ2-7
size: .
V: TRBV6-5

DNA: TGTGCCACCAGCAGAGAACTAAAAAGACTAGCGCCGCACACAGATACGCAGTATTTT
CDR3: CATSRELKRLAPHTDTQYF
D: TRBD2
length: 19
J: TRBJ2-3
size: many
V: TRBV15

DNA: TGCGCCAGCAGCCAAGGGGGACAGGGGAATCGCGAGCAGTACTTC
CDR3: CASSQGGQGNREQYF
D: TRBD1
length: 15
J: TRBJ2-7
size: few
V: TRBV4-1

DNA: TGTGCCAGCAGCCAAGAGGGGGGCAGAGCAAATTCACCCCTCCACTTT
CDR3: CASSQEGGRANSPLHF
D: .
length: 16
J: TRBJ1-6
size: .
V: TRBV4-2

DNA: TGTGCCAGCAGCTCGGGACAGCCGAAAGAGACCCAGTACTTC
CDR3: CASSSGQPKETQYF
D: TRBD1
length: 14
J: TRBJ2-5
size: few
V: TRBV11-2

DNA: TGTGCCAGCAGTTACCAGGGGGCCGGCCAAGAGACCCAGTACTTC
CDR3: CASSYQGAGQETQYF
D: TRBD1
length: 15
J: TRBJ2-5
size: .
V: TRBV6-5

DNA: TGCAGTGCCAAGCTGGGGGGGGTGTACGAGCAGTACTTC
CDR3: CSAKLGGVYEQYF
D: TRBD2
length: 13
J: TRBJ2-7
size: many
V: TRBV20-1

DNA: TGTGCCAGCAGTCCTACAGGGGGTTTCAATGAGCAGTTCTTC
CDR3: CASSPTGGFNEQFF
D: TRBD1
length: 14
J: TRBJ2-1
size: .
V: TRBV12-3/TRBV12-4

DNA: TGTGCCAGCAGTTTGTTCCGCGGGGGCCCCTACGAGCAGTACTTC
CDR3: CASSLFRGGPYEQYF
D: .
length: 15
J: TRBJ2-7
size: .
V: TRBV27

DNA: TGTGCCAGCAGCCGCCTTGGGGGGGCGGGAGATACGCAGTATTTT
CDR3: CASSRLGGAGDTQYF
D: .
length: 15
J: TRBJ2-3
size: many
V: TRBV13

DNA: TGCAGTGCTAGAGACCCTAGCGGGAGAGTCGACAATGAGCAGTTCTTC
CDR3: CSARDPSGRVDNEQFF
D: TRBD2
length: 16
J: TRBJ2-1
size: many
V: TRBV20-1

DNA: TGTGCCAGCAGCATACTAGGACAGGGAGAAGGCTACACCTTC
CDR3: CASSILGQGEGYTF
D: TRBD1
length: 14
J: TRBJ1-2
size: many
V: TRBV7-2

DNA: TGTGCCAGCAGAACCGGGACAGGGGGGGATGAGCAGTTCTTC
CDR3: CASRTGTGGDEQFF
D: TRBD1
length: 14
J: TRBJ2-1
size: .
V: TRBV28

DNA: TGCAGTGCTCCACCTCGACTAGCGGATGCTGCAAAAATCACAGATACGCAGTATTTT
CDR3: CSAPPRLADAAKITDTQYF
D: TRBD2
length: 19
J: TRBJ2-3
size: .
V: TRBV20-1

DNA: TGTGCCAGCCGGCTGGGCGGGACCTCCTACGAGCAGTACTTC
CDR3: CASRLGGTSYEQYF
D: .
length: 14
J: TRBJ2-7
size: few
V: TRBV5-6

DNA: TGTGCCAGCAGCTTAGTACTGTCCGAGCAGTTCTTC
CDR3: CASSLVLSEQFF
D: .
length: 12
J: TRBJ2-1
size: many
V: TRBV7-6

DNA: TGCAGTGCTGGAAGAGCGGGTTACACAGATACGCAGTATTTT
CDR3: CSAGRAGYTDTQYF
D: .
length: 14
J: TRBJ2-3
size: .
V: TRBV20-1

DNA: TGTGCCAGCAGCTTCACTGAAAAACTGTTTTTT
CDR3: CASSFTEKLFF
D: .
length: 11
J: TRBJ1-4
size: many
V: TRBV7-9

DNA: TGTGCCAGCAGCTTTGGGGGGGGGTTCGCTGAAGCTTTCTTT
CDR3: CASSFGGGFAEAFF
D: .
length: 14
J: TRBJ1-1
size: .
V: TRBV7-3

DNA: TGCAGTGCTATTCAAGCGGTAGTGTATGAGCAGTTCTTC
CDR3: CSAIQAVVYEQFF
D: .
length: 13
J: TRBJ2-1
size: .
V: TRBV20-1

DNA: TGTGCCAGCAGTGTTCAGGGTACTAGCACAGATACGCAGTATTTT
CDR3: CASSVQGTSTDTQYF
D: .
length: 15
J: TRBJ2-3
size: .
V: TRBV6-1

DNA: TGTGCCAGCAGCTTAGCCCCAGCGGGGACCTACGAGCAGTACTTC
CDR3: CASSLAPAGTYEQYF
D: TRBD2
length: 15
J: TRBJ2-7
size: .
V: TRBV11-2

DNA: TGTGCCAGCAGTTACTCGGAGGACCATGAGCAGTTCTTC
CDR3: CASSYSEDHEQFF
D: .
length: 13
J: TRBJ2-1
size: many
V: TRBV6-5

DNA: TGCAGCGTCTTACTAGCGGGAGAGAACGAGCAGTACTTC
CDR3: CSVLLAGENEQYF
D: TRBD2
length: 13
J: TRBJ2-7
size: .
V: TRBV29-1

DNA: TGCAGTGCTAGAGAGGGGGGGGACAGTCACGGTGAGCAGTTCTTC
CDR3: CSAREGGDSHGEQFF
D: .
length: 15
J: TRBJ2-1
size: once
V: TRBV20-1

DNA: TGTGCCAGCAGTTGGACCGGGGGAAATTCACCCCTCCACTTT
CDR3: CASSWTGGNSPLHF
D: .
length: 14
J: TRBJ1-6
size: many
V: TRBV12-3/TRBV12-4

DNA: TGTGCCAGCAGCCTAGCAGAAGCCTACAATGAGCAGTTCTTC
CDR3: CASSLAEAYNEQFF
D: .
length: 14
J: TRBJ2-1
size: few
V: TRBV7-9

DNA: TGTGCCAGCAGCTTAGTGGACGTCACCGAGCAGTACTTC
CDR3: CASSLVDVTEQYF
D: .
length: 13
J: TRBJ2-7
size: .
V: TRBV7-9

DNA: TGTGCCAGCAGTTATACTCCCAGGGCAGTGTACGAGCAGTACTTT
CDR3: CASSYTPRAVYEQYF
D: .
length: 15
J: TRBJ2-7
size: .
V: TRBV6-5